Below, 32 T cell receptor beta chains from the same sample are listed, as sequenced in a study of cytomegalovirus exposure and HLA in healthy donors. TCRdb's copy holds only in-frame clones and misses some; the assay was immunoSEQ multiplex PCR. The sample has 200,000 or so clones, 75% to 95% seen once; the top ten hold 1% to 1.2%. The sample taken for sequencing was PBMCs. These receptors were obtained from a woman aged 18-30 years in good health and CMV-seronegative.

This chain connects TRBV2 to TRBJ2-5, with a weak D call TRBD2 (5 bases). Trimming cost V 4 bases and J 5 bases, with 17 bases left between them. CDR1 is SNHLY and CDR2 is FYNNEI in the germline V gene. This CDR3 comprises 15 residues. DNA for the CDR3: TGTGCCAGCAGTGGGCCCGGAGTGGGCGGGGAGACCCAGTACTTC. It is translated as CASSGPGVGGETQYF.

The chain has TRBV28 and TRBJ2-1; tentative D call: TRBD2 (5 bases). Trimming shortened V by 7 bases and J by 0 bases, and 13 bases separated the two germline ends. CDR1 is MDHEN and CDR2 is SYDVKM in the germline V gene. The CDR3 is made up of 15 amino acids. The CDR3 loop is CASIGGETSYNEQFF. Here the CDR3 DNA reads TGTGCCAGCATCGGTGGGGAGACCTCCTACAATGAGCAGTTCTTC.

The rearrangement uses TRBV27 and TRBJ1-1; 8 bases align to TRBD1. The CDR3 runs to 17 residues. Trimming cost V 0 bases and J 1 base; bases outside gene matches: 7. Germline assignment: CDR1 MNHEY and CDR2 SMNVEV (reference sequence). The chain's CDR3 is CASSLSRTGKGNTEAFF. DNA for the CDR3: TGTGCCAGCAGTTTATCCCGGACAGGGAAGGGGAACACTGAAGCTTTCTTT.

This chain connects TRBV6-1 to TRBJ2-2; D is undetermined. The CDR3 is made up of 15 amino acids. V gave up 2 bases and J gave up 5 bases, with 12 bases separating them. Germline-derived CDR1 and CDR2 are MNHNS and SASEGT. As DNA, the CDR3 is TGTGCCAGCAGTGAATATTTAGAGGTAACCGGGGAGCTGTTTTTT. Protein: CASSEYLEVTGELFF.

V gene TRBV7-8 combines with J gene TRBJ2-7, with a weak D call TRBD1 (5 bases). The CDR3 runs to 14 residues. V was shortened by 3 bases and J by 2 bases, with 11 bases between the two germline ends. In germline, CDR1 is SGHVS, CDR2 FQNEAQ. The CDR3 reads CASSFRTPPYEQYF. CDR3 nucleotides: TGTGCCAGCAGCTTTAGGACACCTCCCTACGAGCAGTACTTC.

The V and J genes are TRBV5-1 and TRBJ2-1; the match to TRBD2 covers 9 bases. The J segment lost 3 bases and the V segment lost 1 base, leaving 8 bases of the junction unmatched. This CDR3 comprises 17 residues. CDR1 is SGHRS, CDR2 YFSETQ, per germline. This chain's CDR3 is CASSLIRLADHYNEQFF. In DNA form, the CDR3 reads TGCGCCAGCAGCTTGATTCGACTAGCGGACCACTACAATGAGCAGTTCTTC.

The chain couples TRBV6-5 to TRBJ1-2, with 9 positions matching TRBD1. The junction had 3 bases not matched to a gene; V was cut back by 5 bases and J by 8 bases. The CDR3 spans 12 residues. Germline CDR1 and CDR2: MNHEY and SVGAGI. The CDR3 sequence: CASSRTGDGYTF. In DNA form, the CDR3 reads TGTGCCAGCAGTAGGACAGGGGACGGCTACACCTTC.

This clone was counted between two and nine times. The J gene is TRBJ2-5, the V gene TRBV6-1; 8 nucleotides agree with TRBD1. V was clipped by 4 bases and J by 2 bases; unmatched bases: 9. The CDR3 length is 16 residues. Per germline, CDR1 MNHNS and CDR2 SASEGT. CDR3 loop: CASSVTPRQGQETQYF. The CDR3 DNA reads TGTGCCAGCAGTGTAACCCCCCGACAGGGGCAAGAGACCCAGTACTTC.

The J gene is TRBJ2-7, the V gene TRBV6-1, with 7 bases that match TRBD2. V dropped 8 bases and J dropped 1; count of bases not matched to a gene: 5. Germline V lookup: CDR1 MNHNS, CDR2 SASEGT. The CDR3 covers 13 residues. In nucleotides, the CDR3 is TGTGCCAGCTTGAAGCGGGATTCCTACGAGCAGTACTTC. As protein: CASLKRDSYEQYF.

The V call is TRBV14, the J call TRBJ1-1, with D possibly matching TRBD1 (5 bases). Germline loops: CDR1 SGHDN, CDR2 FVKESK. The CDR3 contains 13 residues. Deletions cut 4 bases from V and 8 bases from J, with 14 bases between. The CDR3 coding sequence is TGTGCCAGCAGCCCGGGACTCCGGATGGAAGCTTTCTTT. Protein sequence: CASSPGLRMEAFF.

The V call is TRBV6-5, the J call TRBJ1-1, with D possibly being TRBD1 (6 bases). Trimming stripped 4 bases from V and 3 bases from J, with 9 bases between. The CDR3 runs 13 residues. The germline CDR1 and CDR2 sequences are MNHEY and SVGAGI. The CDR3 DNA is TGTGCCAGCAGTTGGGACATCGACACTGAAGCTTTCTTT. Protein: CASSWDIDTEAFF.

The rearrangement uses TRBV7-9 and TRBJ1-4; D might be TRBD1 (6 bases). Germline-derived CDR1 and CDR2 are SEHNR and FQNEAQ (reference sequence). Trimming removed 2 bases from V and 5 bases from J, with 18 bases in between. The CDR3 totals 17 residues. In nucleotides, the CDR3 is TGTGCCAGCAGCTTACTTAGATCGGGGGGCGCGAATGAAAAACTGTTTTTT. Its translation: CASSLLRSGGANEKLFF.

V usage is TRBV19 and J usage is TRBJ2-1; D might be TRBD1 (5 bases). With 1 base removed from V and 0 bases from J, the gap between germline ends came to 10 bases. Germline loops: CDR1 LNHDA, CDR2 SQIVND (reference sequence). The CDR3 spans 16 residues. The CDR3 sequence is CASSIGGRSSYNEQFF. The CDR3 DNA sequence: TGTGCCAGTAGTATAGGGGGCAGGAGCTCCTACAATGAGCAGTTCTTC.

V usage is TRBV9 and J usage is TRBJ1-1, with D tentatively TRBD1 (6 bases). The CDR3 length is 15 residues. CDR1 is SGDLS, CDR2 YYNGEE, per germline. Trimming removed 0 bases at V and 6 bases at J, with 15 bases between. The CDR3 DNA reads as TGTGCCAGCAGCGTAGTAGCGACAGGCTACGCTGAAGCTTTCTTT. Its translation: CASSVVATGYAEAFF.

The J gene is TRBJ2-7, the V gene TRBV30; D is ambiguous. CDR1 is GTSNPN, CDR2 SVGIG, per germline (reference sequence). V was shortened by 1 base and J by 1 base, with 5 bases between the two germline ends. The CDR3 contains 12 residues. The CDR3 loop is CAWSAQSYEQYF. CDR3 nucleotides: TGTGCCTGGAGTGCCCAGTCCTACGAGCAGTACTTC. The full variable domain, with the rest looked up from reference TRBV30 and TRBJ2-7, is SQTIHQWPATLVQPVGSPLSLECTVEGTSNPNLYWYRQAAGRGLQLLFYSVGIGQISSEVPQNLSASRPQDRQFILSSKKLLLSDSGFYLCAWSAQSYEQYFGPGTRLTVT.

This clone has just a few counts. This chain links TRBV15 with TRBJ1-2; 9 bases align to TRBD1. CDR3 size: 14 residues. Per germline, CDR1 LNHNV and CDR2 YYDKDF (reference sequence). V trimming: 6 bases; J trimming: 5 bases; junction bases outside the gene matches: 7. In nucleotides, the CDR3 is TGTGCCACCAGTAGACCGGGACAGGGATATGGCTACACCTTC. Its protein is CATSRPGQGYGYTF.

The rearrangement links TRBV2 to TRBJ2-2; TRBD2 might be the D (6 bases). V was shortened by 6 bases and J by 4 bases, with 12 bases between the two germline ends. This CDR3 has 14 residues. The germline gives CDR1 SNHLY, CDR2 FYNNEI. As DNA, the CDR3 is TGTGCCAGCAGAGACTCCGGGAGCACCGGGGAGCTGTTTTTT. Translating it yields CASRDSGSTGELFF.

This clone was seen a single time. This rearrangement joins TRBV19 to TRBJ1-5; 7 nucleotides align to TRBD1. The CDR3 is 14 amino acids. Germline V gene lookup returns CDR1 LNHDA and CDR2 SQIVND (reference sequence). Germline trimming cut 6 bases from V and 5 bases from J; bases unmatched to any gene: 7. For the CDR3, the DNA is TGTGCCAGTAGGCCGGGACAGCAGGATCAGCCCCAGCATTTT. Protein: CASRPGQQDQPQHF. The full variable domain, its missing parts supplied by reference TRBV19 and TRBJ1-5, is DGGITQSPKYLFRKEGQNVTLSCEQNLNHDAMYWYRQDPGQGLRLIYYSQIVNDFQKGDIAEGYSVSREKKESFPLTVTSAQKNPTAFYLCASRPGQQDQPQHFGDGTRLSIL.

This chain joins TRBV5-1 and TRBJ1-1, with TRBD1 as a possible D gene (6 bases). V lost 6 bases, J lost 1 base, and 13 bases lay in between. Germline assignment: CDR1 SGHRS and CDR2 YFSETQ. This CDR3 is built from 14 residues. The CDR3: CASNLGQENTEAFF. The CDR3 bases are TGCGCCAGCAACCTGGGACAAGAGAACACTGAAGCTTTCTTT. Full variable domain (outside the CDR3, taken from reference TRBV5-1 and TRBJ1-1): KAGVTQTPRYLIKTRGQQVTLSCSPISGHRSVSWYQQTPGQGLQFLFEYFSETQRNKGNFPGRFSGRQFSNSRSEMNVSTLELGDSALYLCASNLGQENTEAFFGQGTRLTVV.

The chain recombines TRBV7-6 with TRBJ2-1; TRBD1 matches 8 bases. The CDR3 sequence is 17 residues long. Germline V CDR1 and CDR2: SGHVS, FNYEAQ. With V trimmed by 3 bases and J by 5 bases, 12 bases remained unmatched. CDR3 protein: CASSFSRGLENNNEQFF. The DNA for the CDR3 is TGTGCCAGCAGCTTCTCCAGGGGGCTTGAAAATAACAATGAGCAGTTCTTC.

V and J are TRBV30 and TRBJ1-2; D uncertain. This CDR3 region has 14 residues. Trimming removed 3 bases at V and 4 bases at J, with 15 bases between. The germline gives CDR1 GTSNPN, CDR2 SVGIG (reference sequence). CDR3 sequence reads: CAWSPNRVFYGYTF. CDR3 nucleotide sequence: TGTGCCTGGAGCCCCAACAGAGTTTTCTATGGCTACACCTTC.

The chain links TRBV29-1 to TRBJ2-4; 7 bases line up with TRBD1. Germline lookup yields CDR1 SQVTM and CDR2 ANQGSEA. Trimming cost V 0 bases and J 7 bases; bases outside gene matches: 6. The CDR3 consists of 14 residues. CDR3 in amino acids: CSVEDRDRANIQYF. The CDR3 DNA reads TGCAGCGTTGAAGACCGCGACAGGGCGAACATTCAGTACTTC.

The chain links TRBV7-2 to TRBJ1-4, with a possible D match to TRBD1 (6 bases). Germline CDR1 is SGHTA and CDR2 is FQGNSA. This CDR3 contains 14 residues. V was clipped by 5 bases and J by 4 bases, with 11 bases between them. The CDR3 here is CASSQDSFNEKLFF. DNA for the CDR3: TGTGCCAGCAGCCAGGACAGTTTTAATGAAAAACTGTTTTTT.

This rearrangement joins TRBV5-6 to TRBJ2-5; D is possibly TRBD2 (5 bases). The CDR3 has 16 amino acids. Germline CDR1 is SGHDT and CDR2 is YYEEEE. Trimming stripped 3 bases from V and 2 bases from J, with 17 bases between. The CDR3 DNA sequence: TGTGCCAGCAGCTCAGTCAGCGGCAACGAACAAGAGACCCAGTACTTC. It translates to CASSSVSGNEQETQYF.

The chain is built from TRBV18 and TRBJ2-1; 9 bases are shared with TRBD2. J gave up 9 bases and V 1 base, and 10 bases lay outside the gene matches. From germline, CDR1 is KGHSH and CDR2 LQKENI. This CDR3 spans 16 amino acids. The CDR3 coding sequence is TGTGCCAGCTCACCACAGGGGGTAGCGGGAGCCCCTGAGCAGTTCTTC. Protein product: CASSPQGVAGAPEQFF.

This clone was picked up one time. V usage is TRBV6-6 and J usage is TRBJ1-1, with 7 positions matching TRBD1. V lost 4 bases and J lost 1; bases outside the gene matches: 3. The germline V gene has CDR1 MNHNY and CDR2 SVGAGI (reference sequence). This CDR3 has 14 residues. The CDR3 region has the DNA TGTGCCAGCAGTTTTTGGGACAGGAACACTGAAGCTTTCTTT. As protein: CASSFWDRNTEAFF.

The chain employs TRBV14 and TRBJ2-7, with 14 bases aligning to TRBD2. This CDR3 is 19 amino acids long. The V gene's germline CDR1 is SGHDN and CDR2 FVKESK. V was pared by 1 base and J by 1 base, with 9 bases of the junction left unmatched. The CDR3 region is CASSQVKGTSGSKSYEQYF. The CDR3 nucleotides are TGTGCCAGCAGCCAAGTTAAGGGGACTAGCGGGAGTAAGTCCTACGAGCAGTACTTC.

This rearrangement joins TRBV15 to TRBJ2-4; 9 bases map to TRBD2. J gave up 8 bases and V 0 bases, and 11 bases lay outside the gene matches. CDR3 length: 17 residues. Germline CDR1 LNHNV, CDR2 YYDKDF (reference sequence). DNA for the CDR3: TGTGCCACCAGCAGAGAGTCCCGAGCGGGAGGCGGGGACATTCAGTACTTC. Translating gives CATSRESRAGGGDIQYF.

The chain uses TRBV19 and TRBJ1-5; 9 bases are a match to TRBD1. Germline V gene lookup returns CDR1 LNHDA and CDR2 SQIVND (reference sequence). Losses at the gene ends were 4 bases for V and 5 bases for J; bases not matched to a gene: 9. The CDR3 totals 16 residues. CDR3 protein: CASSKRTGDWDQPQHF. The CDR3 nucleotides are TGTGCCAGTAGTAAAAGGACAGGGGACTGGGATCAGCCCCAGCATTTT. Full variable domain (outside the CDR3, taken from reference TRBV19 and TRBJ1-5): DGGITQSPKYLFRKEGQNVTLSCEQNLNHDAMYWYRQDPGQGLRLIYYSQIVNDFQKGDIAEGYSVSREKKESFPLTVTSAQKNPTAFYLCASSKRTGDWDQPQHFGDGTRLSIL.

The chain carries TRBV5-8 and TRBJ2-7; TRBD2 agrees at 13 bases. Germline lookup yields CDR1 SGHTS and CDR2 YDEGEE. The CDR3 totals 16 residues. The junction had 4 bases not matched to a gene; V was cut back by 4 bases and J by 0 bases. The CDR3 region has the DNA TGTGCCAGCAGCCCCCGGACTAGCGGGAGCTCCTACGAGCAGTACTTC. Its protein product is CASSPRTSGSSYEQYF.

The rearrangement joins TRBV5-1 to TRBJ2-5, with TRBD2 as a possible D gene (6 bases). This CDR3 spans 15 amino acids. Germline loops: CDR1 SGHRS, CDR2 YFSETQ. V was cut by 5 bases and J by 3 bases, with 17 bases left in between. CDR3 in DNA: TGCGCCAGCAGTCGGAGAGGTAGCGGCGAAGAGACCCAGTACTTC. Amino acids: CASSRRGSGEETQYF.

CDR3 amino acids: CASFPAIYSSYEQYF. CDR3 DNA: TGCGCCAGCTTCCCCGCCATCTATAGCTCCTACGAGCAGTACTTC. The V and J genes are TRBV10-1 and TRBJ2-7; unclear D gene. The CDR3 has 15 amino acids. Germline V gene data show CDR1 as WNHNN and CDR2 as SYGVQD (reference sequence). V lost 8 bases and J 0 bases, leaving 17 bases between the germline ends.